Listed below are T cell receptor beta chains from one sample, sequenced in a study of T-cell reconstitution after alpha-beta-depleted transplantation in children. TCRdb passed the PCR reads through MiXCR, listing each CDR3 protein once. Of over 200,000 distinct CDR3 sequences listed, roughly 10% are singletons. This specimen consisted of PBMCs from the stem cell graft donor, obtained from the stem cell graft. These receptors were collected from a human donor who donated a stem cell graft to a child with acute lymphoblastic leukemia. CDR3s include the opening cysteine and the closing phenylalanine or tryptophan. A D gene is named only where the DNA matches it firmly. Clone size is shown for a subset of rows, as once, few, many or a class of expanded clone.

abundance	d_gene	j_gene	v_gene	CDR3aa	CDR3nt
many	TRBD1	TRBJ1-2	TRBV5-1	CASNLGTGVFYGYTF	TGCGCCAGCAACCTTGGGACAGGGGTCTTTTATGGCTACACCTTC
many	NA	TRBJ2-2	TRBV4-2	CASSERNAAGELFF	TGTGCCAGCAGCGAAAGGAACGCGGCCGGGGAGCTGTTTTTT
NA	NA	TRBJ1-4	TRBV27	CASSFYRDGNEKLFF	TGTGCCAGCAGTTTTTACCGGGACGGAAATGAAAAACTGTTTTTT
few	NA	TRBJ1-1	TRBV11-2	CASSLNPNTEAFF	TGTGCCAGCAGCTTAAACCCCAACACTGAAGCTTTCTTT
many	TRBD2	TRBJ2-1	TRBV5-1	CASSSGLGVTNEQFF	TGCGCCAGCAGCTCAGGACTAGGGGTGACCAATGAGCAGTTCTTC
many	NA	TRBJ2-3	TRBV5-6	CASSLGTEASTDTQYF	TGTGCCAGCAGCTTAGGAACGGAGGCCAGCACAGATACGCAGTATTTT
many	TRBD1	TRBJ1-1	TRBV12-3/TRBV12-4	CASEEIEGTGNTEAFF	TGTGCCAGCGAGGAAATTGAGGGGACAGGCAACACTGAAGCTTTCTTT
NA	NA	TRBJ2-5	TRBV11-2	CASSLGSGQGTQYF	TGTGCCAGCAGCTTGGGGTCTGGCCAGGGGACCCAGTACTTC
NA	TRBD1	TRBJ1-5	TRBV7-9	CASSRGQNQPQHF	TGTGCCAGCAGTCGGGGACAGAATCAGCCCCAGCATTTT
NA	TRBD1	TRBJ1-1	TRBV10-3	CAISDLGTDQNTEAFF	TGTGCCATCAGTGATCTGGGGACAGACCAGAACACTGAAGCTTTCTTT
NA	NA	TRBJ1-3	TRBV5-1	CASSLEPGATDSGNTIYF	TGCGCCAGCAGCTTGGAACCAGGCGCGACAGACTCTGGAAACACCATATATTTT
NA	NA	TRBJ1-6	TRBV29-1	CSVEEGPRGPTNSPLHF	TGCAGCGTTGAAGAGGGTCCTAGGGGACCGACTAATTCACCCCTCCACTTT
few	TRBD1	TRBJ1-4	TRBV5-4	CASSLAGGREKLFF	TGTGCCAGCAGCTTGGCAGGGGGCCGTGAAAAACTGTTTTTT
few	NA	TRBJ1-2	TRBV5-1	CASQQGPNYGYTF	TGCGCCAGCCAACAGGGACCTAACTATGGCTACACCTTC
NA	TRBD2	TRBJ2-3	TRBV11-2	CASSLGLALDTQYF	TGTGCCAGCAGCTTGGGACTAGCGTTAGATACGCAGTATTTT
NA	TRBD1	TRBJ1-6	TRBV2	CAICFLTGQGLYNSPLHF	TGTGCCATCTGTTTCTTGACGGGACAGGGCCTCTATAATTCACCCCTCCACTTT
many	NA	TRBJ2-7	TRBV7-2	CASSLSGHHAEQYF	TGTGCCAGCAGCTTATCTGGACATCACGCCGAGCAGTACTTC
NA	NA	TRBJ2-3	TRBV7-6	CASSLEFSDTDTQYF	TGTGCCAGCAGCTTAGAGTTCTCGGACACAGATACGCAGTATTTT
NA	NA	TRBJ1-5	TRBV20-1	CSARLAGRQPQHF	TGCAGTGCTAGACTGGCAGGGCGTCAGCCCCAGCATTTT
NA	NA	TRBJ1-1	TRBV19	CASTLFGLNTEAFF	TGTGCCAGTACGTTGTTCGGGCTAAACACTGAAGCTTTCTTT
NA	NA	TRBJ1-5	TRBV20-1	CSARDVAEWGNQPQHF	TGCAGTGCTAGAGATGTGGCAGAGTGGGGCAATCAGCCCCAGCATTTT
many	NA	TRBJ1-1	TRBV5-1	CASRQEGGTEAFF	TGCGCCAGCAGGCAAGAGGGTGGCACTGAAGCTTTCTTT
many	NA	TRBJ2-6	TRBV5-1	CASSSGTRSLPGANVLTF	TGCGCCAGCAGCTCCGGGACAAGGTCTCTGCCTGGGGCCAACGTCCTGACTTTC
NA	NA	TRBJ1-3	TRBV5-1	CASSLELISGNTIYF	TGCGCCAGCAGCTTGGAGCTTATCTCTGGAAACACCATATATTTT
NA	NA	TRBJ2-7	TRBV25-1	CASSESVGEQYF	TGTGCCAGCAGTGAATCGGTGGGGGAGCAGTACTTC
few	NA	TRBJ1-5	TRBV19	CASREAGLLNQPQHF	TGTGCCAGTAGAGAAGCGGGACTCCTAAATCAGCCCCAGCATTTT
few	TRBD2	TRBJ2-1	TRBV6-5	CASSYGLSGGANNEQFF	TGTGCCAGCAGTTACGGTCTGAGCGGGGGGGCCAACAATGAGCAGTTCTTC
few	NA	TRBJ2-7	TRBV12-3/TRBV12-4	CASSPLVSHRVKDEQYF	TGTGCCAGCAGTCCTCTAGTCTCCCACAGGGTTAAGGACGAGCAGTACTTC
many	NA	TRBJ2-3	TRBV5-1	CASSPVGGRTVSNTDTQYF	TGCGCCAGCAGCCCCGTGGGGGGGCGAACGGTGTCAAACACAGATACGCAGTATTTT
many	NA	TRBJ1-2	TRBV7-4	CASSYSLWTGDYGYTF	TGTGCCAGCAGCTACTCCCTTTGGACTGGGGACTATGGCTACACCTTC
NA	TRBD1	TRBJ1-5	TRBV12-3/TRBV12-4	CASRDRRSNQPQHF	TGTGCCAGCAGGGACAGGAGGAGCAATCAGCCCCAGCATTTT
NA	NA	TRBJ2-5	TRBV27	CASWGRQGDQETQYF	TGTGCCAGCTGGGGACGCCAAGGGGACCAAGAGACCCAGTACTTC
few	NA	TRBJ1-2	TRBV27	CASSPQGGSGYTF	TGTGCCAGCAGTCCGCAGGGCGGGTCCGGCTACACCTTC
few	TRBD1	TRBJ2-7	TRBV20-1	CSGLQGAYEQYF	TGCAGTGGTCTACAGGGGGCGTACGAGCAGTACTTC
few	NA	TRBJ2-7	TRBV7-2	CASSPFLTVEQYF	TGTGCCAGCAGCCCCTTCCTTACCGTCGAGCAGTACTTC
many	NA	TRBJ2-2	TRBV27	CASRRESTQTNTGELFF	TGTGCCAGCAGAAGAGAAAGTACTCAAACGAACACCGGGGAGCTGTTTTTT
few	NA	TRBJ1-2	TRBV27	CASSPLSAIYGYTF	TGTGCCAGCAGTCCTCTGTCCGCTATCTATGGCTACACCTTC
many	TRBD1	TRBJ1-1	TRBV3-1	CASSQSGTGNTEAFF	TGTGCCAGCAGCCAATCCGGGACAGGGAACACTGAAGCTTTCTTT
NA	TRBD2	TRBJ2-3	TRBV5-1	CASSSGGPSDTQYF	TGCGCCAGCAGCTCGGGGGGGCCGTCAGATACGCAGTATTTT
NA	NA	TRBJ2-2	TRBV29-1	CSVHLRPTGELFF	TGCAGCGTCCACCTGAGACCTACCGGGGAGCTGTTTTTT
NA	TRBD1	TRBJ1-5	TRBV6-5	CASSYSGQGKGPQHF	TGTGCCAGCAGTTATTCAGGACAGGGGAAAGGGCCCCAGCATTTT
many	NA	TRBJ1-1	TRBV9	CASRPGTEAFF	TGTGCCAGCAGGCCCGGCACTGAAGCTTTCTTT